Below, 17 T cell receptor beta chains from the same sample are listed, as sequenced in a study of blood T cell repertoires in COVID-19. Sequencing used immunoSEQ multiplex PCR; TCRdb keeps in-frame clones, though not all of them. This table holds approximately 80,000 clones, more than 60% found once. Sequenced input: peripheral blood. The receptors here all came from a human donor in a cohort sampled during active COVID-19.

This CDR3 reads CASRGGGEQYF. CDR3 bases: TGTGCCAGCAGAGGGGGCGGCGAGCAGTACTTC. The genes are TRBV28 and TRBJ2-7, with TRBD1 identical over 7 bases. Per germline, CDR1 MDHEN and CDR2 SYDVKM. J gave up 6 bases and V 6 bases, and 2 bases lay outside the gene matches. The CDR3 has 11 residues.

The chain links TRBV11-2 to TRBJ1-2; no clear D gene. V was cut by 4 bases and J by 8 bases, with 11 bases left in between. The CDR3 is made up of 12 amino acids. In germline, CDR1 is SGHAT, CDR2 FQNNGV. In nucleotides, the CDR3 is TGTGCCAGCAGCTCGAGTCGCGCGGGCTACACCTTC. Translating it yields CASSSSRAGYTF.

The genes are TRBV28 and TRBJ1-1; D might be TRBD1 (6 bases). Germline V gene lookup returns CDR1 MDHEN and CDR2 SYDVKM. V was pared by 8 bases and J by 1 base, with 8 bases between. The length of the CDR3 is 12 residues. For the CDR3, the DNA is TGTGCCAGCGGGGGCGCGAACACTGAAGCTTTCTTT. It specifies CASGGANTEAFF.

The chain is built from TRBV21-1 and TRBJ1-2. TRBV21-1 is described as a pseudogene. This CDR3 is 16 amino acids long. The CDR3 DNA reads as TGTGCCAGCAGCAAAGTGGGGAGGGCAGGTTCCTATGGCTACACCTTC. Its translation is CASSKVGRAGSYGYTF.

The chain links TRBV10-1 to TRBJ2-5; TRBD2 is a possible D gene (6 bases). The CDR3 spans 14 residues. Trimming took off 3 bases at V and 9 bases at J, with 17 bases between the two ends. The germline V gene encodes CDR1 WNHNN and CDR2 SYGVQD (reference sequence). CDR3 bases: TGCGCCAGCAGTGACCTTCTGTTAGGAGGGCCCCAGTACTTC. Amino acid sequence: CASSDLLLGGPQYF.

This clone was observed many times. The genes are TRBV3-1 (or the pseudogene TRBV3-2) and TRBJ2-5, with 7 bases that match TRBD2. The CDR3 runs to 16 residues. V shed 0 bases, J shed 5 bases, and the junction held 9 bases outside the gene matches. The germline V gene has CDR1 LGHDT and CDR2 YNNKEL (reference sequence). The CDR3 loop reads CASSQDGRTRWETQYF. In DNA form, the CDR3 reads TGTGCCAGCAGCCAAGACGGCAGGACTAGATGGGAGACCCAGTACTTC.

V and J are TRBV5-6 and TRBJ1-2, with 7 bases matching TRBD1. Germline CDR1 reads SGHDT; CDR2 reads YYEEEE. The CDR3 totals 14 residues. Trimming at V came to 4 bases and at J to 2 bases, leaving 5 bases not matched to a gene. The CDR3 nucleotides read TGTGCCAGCAGCAGTTCCAGGGGGAACTATGGCTACACCTTC. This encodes CASSSSRGNYGYTF.

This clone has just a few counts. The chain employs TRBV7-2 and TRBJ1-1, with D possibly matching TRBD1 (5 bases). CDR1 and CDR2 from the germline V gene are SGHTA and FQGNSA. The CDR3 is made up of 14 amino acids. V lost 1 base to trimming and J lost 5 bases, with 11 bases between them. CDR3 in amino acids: CASSLGRGWTEAFF. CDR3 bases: TGTGCCAGCAGCTTAGGAAGGGGATGGACTGAAGCTTTCTTT.

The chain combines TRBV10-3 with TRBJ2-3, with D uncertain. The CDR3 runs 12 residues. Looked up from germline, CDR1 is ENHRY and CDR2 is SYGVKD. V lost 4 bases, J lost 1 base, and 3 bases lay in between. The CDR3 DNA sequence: TGTGCCATCAGTGCGGGCACAGATACGCAGTATTTT. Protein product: CAISAGTDTQYF.

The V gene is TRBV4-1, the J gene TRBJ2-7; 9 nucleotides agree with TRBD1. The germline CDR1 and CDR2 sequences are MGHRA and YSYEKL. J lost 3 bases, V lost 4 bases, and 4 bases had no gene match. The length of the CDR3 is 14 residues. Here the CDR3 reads CASSRGTGIYEQYF. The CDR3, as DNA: TGCGCCAGCAGCCGGGGGACAGGGATCTACGAGCAGTACTTC.

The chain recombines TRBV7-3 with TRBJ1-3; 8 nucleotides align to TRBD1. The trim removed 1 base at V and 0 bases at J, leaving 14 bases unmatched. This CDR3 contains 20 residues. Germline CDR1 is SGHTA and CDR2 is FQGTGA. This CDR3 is CASSLRGRLRDRSSGNTIYF. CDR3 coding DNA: TGTGCCAGCAGCTTAAGGGGGCGGCTACGGGACAGGAGCTCTGGAAACACCATATATTTT.

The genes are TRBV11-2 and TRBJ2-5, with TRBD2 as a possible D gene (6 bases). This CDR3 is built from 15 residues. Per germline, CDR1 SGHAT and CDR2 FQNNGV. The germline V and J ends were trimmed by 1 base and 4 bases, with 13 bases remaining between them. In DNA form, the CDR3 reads TGTGCCAGCAGCTTAGTGGGCGGGGAGGCAGAGACCCAGTACTTC. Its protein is CASSLVGGEAETQYF. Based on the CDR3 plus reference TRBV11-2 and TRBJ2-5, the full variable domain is EAGVAQSPRYKIIEKRQSVAFWCNPISGHATLYWYQQILGQGPKLLIQFQNNGVVDDSQLPKDRFSAERLKGVDSTLKIQPAKLEDSAVYLCASSLVGGEAETQYFGPGTRLLVL.

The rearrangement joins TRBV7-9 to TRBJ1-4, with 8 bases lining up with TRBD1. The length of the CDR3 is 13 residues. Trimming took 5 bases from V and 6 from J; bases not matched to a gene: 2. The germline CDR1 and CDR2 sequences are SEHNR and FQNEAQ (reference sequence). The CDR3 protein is CASSPTGDEKLFF. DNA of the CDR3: TGTGCCAGCAGCCCGACAGGGGATGAAAAACTGTTTTTT.

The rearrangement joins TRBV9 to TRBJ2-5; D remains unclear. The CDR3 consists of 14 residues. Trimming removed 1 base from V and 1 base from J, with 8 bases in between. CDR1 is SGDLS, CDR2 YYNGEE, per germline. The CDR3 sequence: CASSVFGGQETQYF. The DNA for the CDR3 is TGTGCCAGCAGCGTATTCGGCGGCCAAGAGACCCAGTACTTC.

CDR3 in DNA: TGTGCCAGCAGCTCCCCAGGGGCCACCTACGAGCAGTACTTC. This translates into CASSSPGATYEQYF. The rearrangement uses TRBV7-2 and TRBJ2-7; the D gene is possibly TRBD1 (6 bases). Germline V lookup: CDR1 SGHTA, CDR2 FQGNSA. The CDR3 contains 14 residues. The ends were cut back, 4 bases at V and 2 bases at J, with 12 bases in the middle.

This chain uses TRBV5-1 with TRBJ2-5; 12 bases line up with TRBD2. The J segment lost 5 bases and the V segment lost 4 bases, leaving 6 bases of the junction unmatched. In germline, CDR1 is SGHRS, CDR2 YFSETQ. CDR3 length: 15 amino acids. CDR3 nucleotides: TGCGCCAGCAGCCCTAGCGGGGGGGCTTTTGAGACCCAGTACTTC. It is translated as CASSPSGGAFETQYF.

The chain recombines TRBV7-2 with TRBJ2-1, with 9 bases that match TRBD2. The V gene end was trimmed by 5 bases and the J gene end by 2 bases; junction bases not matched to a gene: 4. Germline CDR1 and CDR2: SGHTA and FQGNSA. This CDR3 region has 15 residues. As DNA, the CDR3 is TGTGCCAGCAGCATTAGCGGGGGAACCTACAATGAGCAGTTCTTC. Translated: CASSISGGTYNEQFF. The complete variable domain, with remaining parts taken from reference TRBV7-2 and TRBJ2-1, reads GAGVSQSPSNKVTEKGKDVELRCDPISGHTALYWYRQSLGQGLEFLIYFQGNSAPDKSGLPSDRFSAERTGGSVSTLTIQRTQQEDSAVYLCASSISGGTYNEQFFGPGTRLTVL.